The text below deals with one T cell receptor beta chain. What it recognizes is unknown. This specimen belongs to a study of T cell repertoires in cytomegalovirus infection. Study details: It can be stated that public TCR beta signatures indicated CMV infection as well as a matching HLA type.

CDR1 and CDR2 (germline): KGHSH, LQKENI. The V and J ends lost 3 bases and 3 bases respectively, with 12 bases between them. The CDR3 is 14 amino acids. Whole-study results and caveats: Totalled public TCR beta family frequency picked out people who carried CMV plus the relevant HLA. Clonotype analysis showed dominance of the ex vivo response by HLA-C-restricted CMV-specific TCR beta clonotypes.

TCRdb ran MiXCR on the reads and lists one entry per CDR3 protein. The table shows a few hundred thousand distinct CDR3 sequences, with 15% to 20% occurring only once. This chain connects TRBV18 to TRBJ2-7, with D hard to call. The receptor's source is a human donor in good health (CMV status not recorded). Some clones in this sample may be carry-over from other donors' samples. Sequenced: PBMCs. The DNA of the CDR3 is TGTGCCAGCTCACCCCCCCGTAACCACTACGAGCAGTACTTC. Amino acid sequence: CASSPPRNHYEQYF. The whole variable domain, remainder taken from reference TRBV18 and TRBJ2-7, is NAGVMQNPRHLVRRRGQEARLRCSPMKGHSHVYWYRQLPEEGLKFMVYLQKENIIDESGMPKERFSAEFPKEGPSILRIQQVVRGDSAAYFCASSPPRNHYEQYFGPGTRLTVT.